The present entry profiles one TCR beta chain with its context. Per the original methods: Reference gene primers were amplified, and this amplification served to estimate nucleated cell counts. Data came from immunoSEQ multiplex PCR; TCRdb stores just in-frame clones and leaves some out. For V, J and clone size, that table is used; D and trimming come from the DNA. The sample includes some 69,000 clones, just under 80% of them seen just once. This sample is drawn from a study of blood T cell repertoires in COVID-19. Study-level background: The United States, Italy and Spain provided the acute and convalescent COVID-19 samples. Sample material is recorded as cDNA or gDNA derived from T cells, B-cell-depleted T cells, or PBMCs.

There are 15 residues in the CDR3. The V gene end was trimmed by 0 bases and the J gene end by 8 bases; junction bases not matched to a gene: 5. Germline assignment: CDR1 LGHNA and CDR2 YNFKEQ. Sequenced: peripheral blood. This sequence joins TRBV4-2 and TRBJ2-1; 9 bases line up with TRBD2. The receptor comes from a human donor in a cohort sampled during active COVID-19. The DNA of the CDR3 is TGTGCCAGCAGCCAAGACCAGCGGGAGGAGGATGAGCAGTTCTTC. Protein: CASSQDQREEDEQFF.